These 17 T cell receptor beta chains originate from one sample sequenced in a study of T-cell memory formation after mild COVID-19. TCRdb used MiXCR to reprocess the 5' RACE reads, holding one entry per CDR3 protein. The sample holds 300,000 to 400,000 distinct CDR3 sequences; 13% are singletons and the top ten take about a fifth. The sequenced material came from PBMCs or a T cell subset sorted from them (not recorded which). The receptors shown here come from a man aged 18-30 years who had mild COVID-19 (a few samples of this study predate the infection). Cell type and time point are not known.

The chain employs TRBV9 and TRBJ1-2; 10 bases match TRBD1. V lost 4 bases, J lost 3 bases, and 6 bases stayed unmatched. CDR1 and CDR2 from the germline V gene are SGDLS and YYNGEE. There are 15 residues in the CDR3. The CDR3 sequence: CASSLRTGGDYGYTF. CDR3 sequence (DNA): TGTGCCAGCAGCCTCCGGACAGGGGGTGACTATGGCTACACCTTC.

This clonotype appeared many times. The CDR3 protein is CAPAVSEQYV. In nucleotides, the CDR3 is TGTGCTCCAGCAGTTAGCGAGCAGTACGTC. V usage is TRBV9 and J usage is TRBJ2-7; D gene uncertain. This CDR3 is built from 10 residues. Germline values: CDR1 SGDLS, CDR2 YYNGEE.

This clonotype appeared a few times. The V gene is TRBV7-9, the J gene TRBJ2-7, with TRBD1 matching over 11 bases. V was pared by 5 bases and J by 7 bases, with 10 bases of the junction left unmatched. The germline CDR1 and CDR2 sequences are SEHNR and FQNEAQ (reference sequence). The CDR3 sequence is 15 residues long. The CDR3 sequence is CASSPRTGGVREQYF. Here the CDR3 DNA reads TGTGCCAGCAGCCCGCGGACAGGGGGCGTGAGGGAGCAGTACTTC.

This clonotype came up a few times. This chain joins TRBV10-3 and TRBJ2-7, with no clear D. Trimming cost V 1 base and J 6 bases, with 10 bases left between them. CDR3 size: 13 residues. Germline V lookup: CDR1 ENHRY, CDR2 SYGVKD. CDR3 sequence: CAISELGNPEQYF. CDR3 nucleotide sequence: TGTGCCATCAGTGAGTTGGGTAACCCCGAGCAGTACTTC.

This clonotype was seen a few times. For the CDR3, the DNA is TGCAGCGTTGAAGTGCCGGGGAGCTCCTACGAGCAGTACTTC. Amino acids: CSVEVPGSSYEQYF. The rearrangement links TRBV29-1 to TRBJ2-7, with D perhaps TRBD2 (5 bases). Trimming shortened V by 1 base and J by 0 bases, and 10 bases separated the two germline ends. The CDR3 contains 14 residues. Germline CDR1 is SQVTM and CDR2 is ANQGSEA.

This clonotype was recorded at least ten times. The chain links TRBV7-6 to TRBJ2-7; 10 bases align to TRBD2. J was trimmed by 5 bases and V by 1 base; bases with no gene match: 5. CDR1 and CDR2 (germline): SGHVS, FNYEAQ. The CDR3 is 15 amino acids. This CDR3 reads CASSLDLAGVNEQYF. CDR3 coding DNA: TGTGCCAGCAGCTTAGATCTAGCGGGGGTGAACGAGCAGTACTTC.

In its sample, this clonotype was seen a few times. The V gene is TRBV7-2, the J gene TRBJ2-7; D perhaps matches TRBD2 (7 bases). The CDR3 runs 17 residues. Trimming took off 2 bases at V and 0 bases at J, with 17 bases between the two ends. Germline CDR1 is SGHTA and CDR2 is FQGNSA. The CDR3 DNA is TGTGCCAGCAGCTTAAGGCCGGGGGGCTCCCACTCCTACGAGCAGTACTTC. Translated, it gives CASSLRPGGSHSYEQYF.

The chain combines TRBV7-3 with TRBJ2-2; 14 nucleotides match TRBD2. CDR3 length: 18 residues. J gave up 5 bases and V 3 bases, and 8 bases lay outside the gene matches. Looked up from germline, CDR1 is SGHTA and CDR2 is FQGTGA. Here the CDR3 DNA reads TGTGCCAGCAGCTTCCCGACTAGCGGGGGGGCCGCGACCGGGGAGCTGTTTTTT. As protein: CASSFPTSGGAATGELFF.

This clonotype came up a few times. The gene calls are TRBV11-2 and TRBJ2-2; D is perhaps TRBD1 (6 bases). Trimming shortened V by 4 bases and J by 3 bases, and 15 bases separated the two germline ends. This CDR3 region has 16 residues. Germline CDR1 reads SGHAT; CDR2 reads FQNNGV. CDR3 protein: CASSSRQGTDTGELFF. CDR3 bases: TGTGCCAGCAGCTCTCGGCAGGGGACGGACACCGGGGAGCTGTTTTTT.

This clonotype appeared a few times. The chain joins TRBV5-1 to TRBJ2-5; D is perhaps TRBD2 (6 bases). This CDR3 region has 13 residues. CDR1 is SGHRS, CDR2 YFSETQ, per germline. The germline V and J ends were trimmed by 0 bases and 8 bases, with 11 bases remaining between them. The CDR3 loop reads CASSLDIGGTQYF. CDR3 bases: TGCGCCAGCAGCTTGGATATCGGGGGTACCCAGTACTTC.

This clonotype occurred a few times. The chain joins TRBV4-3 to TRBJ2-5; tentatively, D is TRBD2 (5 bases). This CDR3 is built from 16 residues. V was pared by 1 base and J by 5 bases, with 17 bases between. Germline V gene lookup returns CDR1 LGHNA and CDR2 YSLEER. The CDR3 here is CASSQGNRAWEETQYF. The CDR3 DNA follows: TGCGCCAGCAGCCAAGGGAATCGGGCCTGGGAGGAGACCCAGTACTTC.

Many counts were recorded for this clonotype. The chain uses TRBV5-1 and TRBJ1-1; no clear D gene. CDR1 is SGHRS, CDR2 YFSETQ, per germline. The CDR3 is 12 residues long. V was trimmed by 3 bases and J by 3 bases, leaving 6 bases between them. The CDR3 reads CASSSGYTEAFF. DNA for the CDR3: TGCGCCAGCAGCTCCGGATACACTGAAGCTTTCTTT.

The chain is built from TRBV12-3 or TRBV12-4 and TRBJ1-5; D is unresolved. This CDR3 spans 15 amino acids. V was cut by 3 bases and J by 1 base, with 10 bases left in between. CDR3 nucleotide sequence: TGTGCCAGCAGTTTTCAATTTGCCAGCAATCAGCCCCAGCATTTT. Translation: CASSFQFASNQPQHF.

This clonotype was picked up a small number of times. DNA for the CDR3: TGCGCCAGCAGGTGGCTTACGGGTCTACAAGAGACCCAGTACTTC. It translates to CASRWLTGLQETQYF. This chain joins TRBV5-1 and TRBJ2-5; no clear D. V lost 5 bases to trimming and J lost 2 bases, with 16 bases between them. Germline assignment: CDR1 SGHRS and CDR2 YFSETQ. The CDR3 runs 15 residues.

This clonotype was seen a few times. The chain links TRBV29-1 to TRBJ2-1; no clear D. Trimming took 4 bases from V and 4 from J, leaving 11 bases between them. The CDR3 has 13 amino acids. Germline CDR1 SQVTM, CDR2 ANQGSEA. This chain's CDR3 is CSVGARLYNEQFF. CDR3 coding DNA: TGCAGCGTTGGGGCCCGGTTGTACAATGAGCAGTTCTTC.

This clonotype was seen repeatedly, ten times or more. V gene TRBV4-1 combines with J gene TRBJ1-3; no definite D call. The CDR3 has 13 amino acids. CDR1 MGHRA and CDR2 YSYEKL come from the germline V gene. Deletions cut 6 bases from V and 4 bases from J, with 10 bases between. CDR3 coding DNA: TGCGCCAGCAGTTCCCCACTGGGAAACACCATATATTTT. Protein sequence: CASSSPLGNTIYF.

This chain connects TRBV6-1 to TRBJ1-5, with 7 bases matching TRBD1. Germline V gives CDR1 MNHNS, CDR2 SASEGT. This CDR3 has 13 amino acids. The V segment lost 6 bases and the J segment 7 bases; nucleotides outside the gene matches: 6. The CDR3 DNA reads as TGTGCCAGCAGAGAGGGGGCGGGCCAGCCCCAGCATTTT. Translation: CASREGAGQPQHF.